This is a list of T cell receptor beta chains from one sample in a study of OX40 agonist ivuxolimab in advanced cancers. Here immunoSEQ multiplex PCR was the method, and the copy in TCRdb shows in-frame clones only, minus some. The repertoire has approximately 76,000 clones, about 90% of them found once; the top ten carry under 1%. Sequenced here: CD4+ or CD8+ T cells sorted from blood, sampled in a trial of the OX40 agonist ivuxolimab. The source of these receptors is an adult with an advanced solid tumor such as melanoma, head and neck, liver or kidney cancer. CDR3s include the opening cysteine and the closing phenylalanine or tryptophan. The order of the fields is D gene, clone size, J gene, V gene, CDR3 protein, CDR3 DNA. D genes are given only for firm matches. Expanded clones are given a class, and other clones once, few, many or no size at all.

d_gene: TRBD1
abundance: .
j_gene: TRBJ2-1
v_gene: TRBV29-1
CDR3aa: CSVVHYRGPNEQFF
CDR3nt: TGCAGCGTTGTCCATTACAGGGGACCCAATGAGCAGTTCTTC

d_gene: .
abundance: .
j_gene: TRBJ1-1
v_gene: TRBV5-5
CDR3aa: CASSLFVGLNTEAFF
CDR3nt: TGTGCCAGCAGCTTGTTTGTGGGGCTGAACACTGAAGCTTTCTTT

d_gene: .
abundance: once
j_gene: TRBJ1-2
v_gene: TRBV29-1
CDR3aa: CSVQKDSGYTF
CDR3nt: TGCAGCGTTCAAAAGGACAGTGGCTACACCTTC

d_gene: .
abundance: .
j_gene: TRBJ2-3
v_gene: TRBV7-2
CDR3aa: CASRGVPHTQYF
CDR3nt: TGTGCCAGCAGAGGCGTTCCTCATACGCAGTATTTT

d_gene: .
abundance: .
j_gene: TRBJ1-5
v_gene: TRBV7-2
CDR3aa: CASSPTLTGRNQPQHF
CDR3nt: TGTGCCAGCAGCCCCACGTTAACAGGTCGCAATCAGCCCCAGCATTTT

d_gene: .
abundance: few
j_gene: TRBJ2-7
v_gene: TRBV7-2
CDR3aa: CASSWRFIDEQYF
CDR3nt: TGTGCCAGCAGCTGGAGGTTTATCGACGAGCAGTACTTC

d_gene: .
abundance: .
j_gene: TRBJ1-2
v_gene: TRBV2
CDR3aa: CASRPTAGYTF
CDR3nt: TGTGCCAGCAGGCCGACAGCTGGCTACACCTTC

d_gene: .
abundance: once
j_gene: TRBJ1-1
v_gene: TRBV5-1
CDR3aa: CASSLWTAGSGEAFF
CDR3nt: TGCGCCAGCAGCTTGTGGACTGCAGGGTCTGGGGAAGCTTTCTTT

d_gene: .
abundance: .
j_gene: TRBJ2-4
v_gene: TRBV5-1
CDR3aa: CASSAQGVNIQYF
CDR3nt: TGCGCCAGCAGCGCGCAGGGAGTAAACATTCAGTACTTC

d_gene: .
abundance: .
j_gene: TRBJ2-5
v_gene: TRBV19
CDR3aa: CASSPSVWETQYF
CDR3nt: TGTGCCAGTAGTCCTAGCGTTTGGGAGACCCAGTACTTC

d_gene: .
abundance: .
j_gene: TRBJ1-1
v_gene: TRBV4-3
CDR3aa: CASSQEAGLEAFF
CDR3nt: TGCGCCAGCAGCCAAGAGGCCGGCCTCGAAGCTTTCTTT

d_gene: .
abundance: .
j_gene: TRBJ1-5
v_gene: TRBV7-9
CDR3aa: CASSLEADQPQHF
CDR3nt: TGTGCCAGCAGCTTAGAGGCGGATCAGCCCCAGCATTTT

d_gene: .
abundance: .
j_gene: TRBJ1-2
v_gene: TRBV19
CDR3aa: CASTGQSHGYTF
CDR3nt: TGTGCCAGTACAGGACAGTCCCATGGCTACACCTTC

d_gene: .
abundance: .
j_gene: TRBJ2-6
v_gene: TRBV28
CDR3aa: CASSSPRTVGGFGGANVLTF
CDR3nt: TGTGCCAGCAGTTCGCCACGGACCGTGGGGGGTTTCGGAGGGGCCAACGTCCTGACTTTC

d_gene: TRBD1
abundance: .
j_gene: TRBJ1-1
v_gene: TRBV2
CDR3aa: CASSAQGGWGTEAFF
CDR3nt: TGTGCCAGCAGTGCGCAGGGGGGTTGGGGCACTGAAGCTTTCTTT

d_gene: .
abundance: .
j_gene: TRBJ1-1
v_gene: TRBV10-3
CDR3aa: CAISEGQGITEAFF
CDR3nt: TGTGCCATCAGTGAGGGGCAGGGAATCACTGAAGCTTTCTTT

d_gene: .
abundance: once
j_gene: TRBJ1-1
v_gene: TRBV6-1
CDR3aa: CASVETIEYTEAFF
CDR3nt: TGTGCCAGCGTAGAAACAATTGAATACACTGAAGCTTTCTTT

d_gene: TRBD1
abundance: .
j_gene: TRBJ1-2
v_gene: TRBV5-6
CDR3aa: CASSLGTGGAGYGYTF
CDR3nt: TGTGCCAGCAGCTTGGGGACAGGGGGCGCCGGTTATGGCTACACCTTC

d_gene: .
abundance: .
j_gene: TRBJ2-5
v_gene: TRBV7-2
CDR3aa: CASSLQAPETQYF
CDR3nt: TGTGCCAGCAGCTTACAAGCGCCAGAGACCCAGTACTTC

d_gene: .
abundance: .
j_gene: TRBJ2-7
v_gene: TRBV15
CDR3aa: CATSRLRTAPITYEQYF
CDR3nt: TGTGCCACCAGCCGCCTACGGACAGCCCCTATAACCTACGAGCAGTACTTC

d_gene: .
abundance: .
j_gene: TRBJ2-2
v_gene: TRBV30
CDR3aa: CAWSARANTGELFF
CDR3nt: TGTGCCTGGAGTGCTAGAGCTAACACCGGGGAGCTGTTTTTT

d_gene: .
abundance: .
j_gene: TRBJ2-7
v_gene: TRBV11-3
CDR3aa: CASSSSISPYEQYF
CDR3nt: TGTGCCAGCAGCTCTAGTATTTCTCCCTACGAGCAGTACTTC

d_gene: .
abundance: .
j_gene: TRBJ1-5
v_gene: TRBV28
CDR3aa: CASSLHRAASNQPQHF
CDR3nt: TGTGCCAGCAGTTTACATCGGGCAGCAAGCAATCAGCCCCAGCATTTT

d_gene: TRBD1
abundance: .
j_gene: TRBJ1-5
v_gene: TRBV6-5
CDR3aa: CASGDRVNQPQHF
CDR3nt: TGTGCCAGCGGCGACAGGGTCAATCAGCCCCAGCATTTT

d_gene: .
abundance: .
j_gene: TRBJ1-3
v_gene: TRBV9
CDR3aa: CASSPNGVNTIYF
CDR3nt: TGTGCCAGCAGCCCAAACGGGGTAAACACCATATATTTT

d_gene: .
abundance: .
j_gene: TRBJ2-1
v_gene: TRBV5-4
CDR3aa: CASSPGGWRAGEQFF
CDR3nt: TGTGCCAGCAGCCCAGGGGGGTGGAGAGCGGGTGAGCAGTTCTTC

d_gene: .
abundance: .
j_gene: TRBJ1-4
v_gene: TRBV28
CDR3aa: CASRGRDRTREKLFF
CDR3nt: TGTGCCAGCAGAGGAAGGGACCGGACCAGGGAAAAACTGTTTTTT

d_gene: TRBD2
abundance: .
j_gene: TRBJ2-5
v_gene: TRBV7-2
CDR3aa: CASSPRTRETQYF
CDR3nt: TGTGCCAGCAGTCCCCGGACTAGGGAGACCCAGTACTTC

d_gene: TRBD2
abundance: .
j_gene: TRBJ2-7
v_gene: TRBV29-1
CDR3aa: CSGRTSGSREQYF
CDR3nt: TGCAGCGGTAGGACTAGCGGGAGCCGGGAGCAGTACTTC

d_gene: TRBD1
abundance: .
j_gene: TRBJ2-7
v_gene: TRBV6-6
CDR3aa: CASRTQDRGYEQYF
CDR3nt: TGTGCCAGCAGAACACAGGACAGGGGTTACGAGCAGTACTTC

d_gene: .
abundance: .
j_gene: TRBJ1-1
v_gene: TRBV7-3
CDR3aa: CASSLTRNTEAFF
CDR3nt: TGTGCCAGCAGCCTAACGAGAAACACTGAAGCTTTCTTT